One and the same sample provided the 28 T cell receptor beta chains below, sequenced in a study of Tregs in tolerant kidney transplant recipients. Using immunoSEQ multiplex PCR, the repertoire was profiled, and TCRdb retains in-frame clones only, with some absent. The repertoire includes 100,000 to 150,000 clones, 92% of them detected once, and approximately 0.54% sits in the top ten. The material sequenced was CD4+ T cells from blood. These receptors all stem from a human donor in good health.

The chain uses TRBV5-8 and TRBJ2-3; a possible D gene is TRBD2 (5 bases). CDR1 and CDR2 from the germline V gene are SGHTS and YDEGEE. The germline V and J ends were trimmed by 4 bases and 0 bases, with 12 bases remaining between them. The CDR3 contains 15 residues. CDR3: CASSRDWGSTDTQYF. CDR3 DNA: TGTGCCAGCAGCCGGGATTGGGGAAGCACAGATACGCAGTATTTT.

This clone has only one observation. V usage is TRBV5-5 and J usage is TRBJ2-1; D tentatively reads TRBD1 or TRBD2 (5 bases each). The germline gives CDR1 SGHKS, CDR2 YYEKEE (reference sequence). This CDR3 is built from 15 residues. Trimming stripped 4 bases from V and 0 bases from J, with 11 bases between. CDR3 region: CASSKGTASYNEQFF. CDR3 coding DNA: TGTGCCAGCAGCAAGGGGACGGCCTCCTACAATGAGCAGTTCTTC.

This chain connects TRBV11-3 to TRBJ2-1; the D gene could be TRBD1 or TRBD2 (5 bases each). CDR3 size: 15 residues. The V gene lost 5 bases and the J gene lost 8 bases, with 19 bases spanning the gap. Germline V CDR1 and CDR2: SGHNT, YENEEA. The CDR3 region has the DNA TGTGCCAGCAGCGAGCAGGGTTATCGGGGAGATGAGCAGTTCTTC. It encodes CASSEQGYRGDEQFF.

The J gene is TRBJ1-1, the V gene TRBV14; 7 bases are a match to TRBD1. In germline, CDR1 is SGHDN, CDR2 FVKESK. V was pared by 3 bases and J by 1 base, with 5 bases of the junction left unmatched. The CDR3 covers 15 residues. CDR3 nucleotides: TGTGCCAGCAGCCACAGGGGGTTTGGGAACACTGAAGCTTTCTTT. This translates into CASSHRGFGNTEAFF.

This clone is a singleton in its sample. The chain uses TRBV19 and TRBJ2-1; 10 bases map to TRBD2. V lost 7 bases, J lost 0 bases, and 12 bases stayed unmatched. CDR1 is LNHDA, CDR2 SQIVND, per germline (reference sequence). The CDR3 covers 18 residues. DNA of the CDR3: TGTGCCAGTAAAAAGTGGACTAGCGGTTCGAGCTCCTACAATGAGCAGTTCTTC. Translation gives CASKKWTSGSSSYNEQFF.

The chain couples TRBV2 to TRBJ1-5; D gene uncertain. Trimming removed 2 bases at V and 6 bases at J, with 5 bases between. Germline-derived CDR1 and CDR2 are SNHLY and FYNNEI. There are 12 residues in the CDR3. CDR3 loop: CASSERFQPQHF. As DNA, the CDR3 is TGTGCCAGCAGTGAACGGTTTCAGCCCCAGCATTTT. Variable domain in full (rest from reference TRBV2 and TRBJ1-5): EPEVTQTPSHQVTQMGQEVILRCVPISNHLYFYWYRQILGQKVEFLVSFYNNEISEKSEIFDDQFSVERPDGSNFTLKIRSTKLEDSAMYFCASSERFQPQHFGDGTRLSIL.

V and J are TRBV6-5 and TRBJ2-3, with D uncertain. The CDR3 extends over 14 amino acids. V was trimmed by 6 bases and J by 0 bases, leaving 10 bases between them. Per germline, CDR1 MNHEY and CDR2 SVGAGI. The CDR3 region has the DNA TGTGCCAGCAGGCCTGGGCAGAGCACAGATACGCAGTATTTT. It codes for CASRPGQSTDTQYF.

The V gene is TRBV19, the J gene TRBJ1-4; maybe TRBD1 (5 bases). Germline CDR1 LNHDA, CDR2 SQIVND (reference sequence). Trimming shortened V by 5 bases and J by 5 bases, and 12 bases separated the two germline ends. This CDR3 region has 14 residues. The CDR3 region is CASSDWQGNEKLFF. The DNA for the CDR3 is TGTGCCAGTAGTGATTGGCAGGGAAATGAAAAACTGTTTTTT.

V gene TRBV5-1 combines with J gene TRBJ2-3; 7 bases align to TRBD2. The germline V gene has CDR1 SGHRS and CDR2 YFSETQ. Germline trimming cut 1 base from V and 9 bases from J; bases unmatched to any gene: 11. This CDR3 has 15 amino acids. In DNA, the CDR3 is TGCGCCAGCAGCTTGAGCGGGAAGGGTGGGGACACGCAGTATTTT. Translating it yields CASSLSGKGGDTQYF.

This clone has a single count. This chain uses TRBV30 with TRBJ1-3; the D is unclear. This CDR3 has 14 amino acids. CDR1 GTSNPN and CDR2 SVGIG come from the germline V gene (reference sequence). The V gene lost 0 bases and the J gene lost 4 bases, with 10 bases spanning the gap. The DNA for the CDR3 is TGTGCCTGGAGTGTTAACTTACTAGGAAACACCATATATTTT. Amino acids: CAWSVNLLGNTIYF.

V is TRBV15 and J is TRBJ2-1, with TRBD2 matching 14 bases. The junction had 7 bases not matched to a gene; V was cut back by 8 bases and J by 10 bases. The CDR3 consists of 14 residues. The V gene's germline CDR1 is LNHNV and CDR2 YYDKDF (reference sequence). In DNA form, the CDR3 reads TGTGCCACCGGACTAGCGGGAGGAGGAGAGGAGCAGTTCTTC. Translation: CATGLAGGGEEQFF.

The chain uses TRBV5-1 and TRBJ1-1, with TRBD1 matching 12 bases. This CDR3 is built from 20 residues. The germline CDR1 and CDR2 sequences are SGHRS and YFSETQ. J gave up 1 base and V 4 bases, and 17 bases lay outside the gene matches. CDR3 sequence: CASSNRDRGRRWSRNTEAFF. CDR3 sequence (DNA): TGCGCCAGCAGCAACCGGGACAGGGGGCGCCGATGGAGTAGGAACACTGAAGCTTTCTTT. Full variable domain (remainder filled in from reference TRBV5-1 and TRBJ1-1): KAGVTQTPRYLIKTRGQQVTLSCSPISGHRSVSWYQQTPGQGLQFLFEYFSETQRNKGNFPGRFSGRQFSNSRSEMNVSTLELGDSALYLCASSNRDRGRRWSRNTEAFFGQGTRLTVV.

V is TRBV7-3 and J is TRBJ2-1; TRBD1 aligns across 7 bases. The CDR3 runs 17 residues. V was pared by 0 bases and J by 9 bases, with 14 bases of the junction left unmatched. Germline values: CDR1 SGHTA, CDR2 FQGTGA. This chain's CDR3 is CASSLTGIQTGNGEQFF. The CDR3 coding sequence is TGTGCCAGCAGCTTAACGGGGATCCAGACAGGGAACGGTGAGCAGTTCTTC.

The chain recombines TRBV7-9 with TRBJ1-4; perhaps TRBD1 as D (6 bases). V shed 4 bases and J shed 4 bases, with 16 bases lying between them. The germline V gene has CDR1 SEHNR and CDR2 FQNEAQ (reference sequence). The CDR3 totals 16 residues. Here the CDR3 DNA reads TGTGCCAGCAGCTCTCGGACAGAGGGCCATAATGAAAAACTGTTTTTT. It translates to CASSSRTEGHNEKLFF.

The genes are TRBV13 and TRBJ2-1; the match to TRBD2 covers 8 bases. Germline assignment: CDR1 PRHDT and CDR2 FYEKMQ (reference sequence). V was clipped by 4 bases and J by 4 bases; unmatched bases: 9. This CDR3 is built from 16 residues. The CDR3 protein is CASSSGVLAAYNEQFF. The CDR3 region has the DNA TGTGCCAGCAGCTCCGGGGTACTAGCGGCTTACAATGAGCAGTTCTTC.

CDR3 DNA sequence: TGCGCCAGCAGCCAAGATCAGTATCTATCCGGCAATGAGCAGTTCTTC. It translates to CASSQDQYLSGNEQFF. The chain recombines TRBV4-1 with TRBJ2-1; D is uncertain. Trimming stripped 0 bases from V and 6 bases from J, with 15 bases between. The germline V gene encodes CDR1 MGHRA and CDR2 YSYEKL. The CDR3 length is 16 residues.

The chain couples TRBV6-1 to TRBJ2-3, with TRBD2 matching 10 bases. Looked up from germline, CDR1 is MNHNS and CDR2 is SASEGT. The CDR3 loop spans 13 amino acids. V shed 8 bases and J 1 base; nucleotides not matched to a gene: 0. The CDR3 region has the DNA TGTGCCAGCGGGACTAGCGGCACAGATACGCAGTATTTT. Translated, it gives CASGTSGTDTQYF.

This clone appeared a single time. This CDR3 reads CASSNTGGMNTEAFF. CDR3 DNA: TGTGCCAGCAGTAACACAGGGGGAATGAACACTGAAGCTTTCTTT. The chain uses TRBV6-5 and TRBJ1-1; 8 nucleotides align to TRBD1. The CDR3 extends over 15 amino acids. Germline V CDR1 and CDR2: MNHEY, SVGAGI. J gave up 0 bases and V 5 bases, and 5 bases lay outside the gene matches.

The V call is TRBV5-6, the J call TRBJ1-2; no clear D. The CDR3 loop spans 15 amino acids. V was clipped by 4 bases and J by 1 base, with 14 bases between them. In germline, CDR1 is SGHDT, CDR2 YYEEEE. The CDR3 is CASSLLGSYNYGYTF. The CDR3 region has the DNA TGTGCCAGCAGCCTCCTCGGCAGCTATAACTATGGCTACACCTTC.

This clone has only one observation. The chain recombines TRBV2 with TRBJ1-3; D gene uncertain. V was cut by 6 bases and J by 0 bases, with 15 bases left in between. Germline assignment: CDR1 SNHLY and CDR2 FYNNEI. The CDR3 runs to 16 residues. CDR3 in DNA: TGTGCCAGCAGGCCCGGGTACGGGAGCTCTGGAAACACCATATATTTT. This encodes CASRPGYGSSGNTIYF.

This chain joins TRBV7-9 and TRBJ1-6; possible D gene TRBD1, 6 bases. Germline CDR1 SEHNR, CDR2 FQNEAQ (reference sequence). The CDR3 runs 16 residues. Trimming shortened V by 8 bases and J by 0 bases, and 14 bases separated the two germline ends. CDR3 amino acids: CASDQGGGSYNSPLHF. In DNA, the CDR3 is TGTGCCAGCGATCAAGGGGGGGGCTCCTATAATTCACCCCTCCACTTT.

The chain links TRBV9 to TRBJ2-7; the match to TRBD1 covers 8 bases. The CDR3 is 13 amino acids. V dropped 7 bases and J dropped 1; count of bases not matched to a gene: 4. Per the germline V gene, CDR1 is SGDLS and CDR2 is YYNGEE. CDR3 residues: CASARDRSYEQYF. The CDR3 coding sequence is TGTGCCAGCGCCCGGGACAGGTCCTACGAGCAGTACTTC.

The chain has TRBV10-3 and TRBJ2-5, with a tentative D call TRBD1 (5 bases). The CDR3 totals 13 residues. CDR1 and CDR2 (germline): ENHRY, SYGVKD. V lost 5 bases, J lost 2 bases, and 9 bases lay in between. CDR3 DNA sequence: TGTGCCATCAGTAAAGGGGTTCAAGAGACCCAGTACTTC. This codes for CAISKGVQETQYF.

The chain combines TRBV14 with TRBJ1-2; D not certain. This CDR3 has 14 amino acids. Germline lookup yields CDR1 SGHDN and CDR2 FVKESK. V was shortened by 3 bases and J by 2 bases, with 10 bases between the two germline ends. The CDR3 reads CASSQRQINYGYTF. Written as DNA, the CDR3 is TGTGCCAGCAGCCAGAGGCAGATCAACTATGGCTACACCTTC.

The count of this clone is one. This chain uses TRBV30 with TRBJ2-3, with 10 bases aligning to TRBD1. After removal of 7 bases from V and 5 bases from J, the junction contained 3 bases not matched to a gene. CDR3 length equals 12 residues. Per germline, CDR1 GTSNPN and CDR2 SVGIG (reference sequence). CDR3: CASDRGLDTQYF. DNA of the CDR3: TGTGCCTCGGACAGGGGGTTAGATACGCAGTATTTT.

The V call is TRBV2, the J call TRBJ1-2; D unresolved. The CDR3 sequence is 12 residues long. V was pared by 2 bases and J by 6 bases, with 7 bases between. Germline lookup yields CDR1 SNHLY and CDR2 FYNNEI. CDR3 loop: CASSEFQDGYTF. The DNA for the CDR3 is TGTGCCAGCAGTGAATTCCAGGATGGCTACACCTTC.

The chain joins TRBV4-1 to TRBJ2-3; D is undetermined. CDR1 MGHRA and CDR2 YSYEKL come from the germline V gene. V was cut by 0 bases and J by 1 base, with 11 bases left in between. This CDR3 has 16 residues. For the CDR3, the DNA is TGCGCCAGCAGCCAAGATAGTGGTATCCGCACAGATACGCAGTATTTT. Translated: CASSQDSGIRTDTQYF.

The J gene is TRBJ2-5, the V gene TRBV2; D unclear. The V gene lost 3 bases and the J gene lost 5 bases, with 10 bases spanning the gap. CDR1 SNHLY and CDR2 FYNNEI come from the germline V gene. This CDR3 spans 13 amino acids. This CDR3 is CASSDVSRETQYF. The CDR3 DNA is TGTGCCAGCAGTGACGTCAGTCGGGAGACCCAGTACTTC. Filled out from reference TRBV2 and TRBJ2-5, the complete variable domain reads EPEVTQTPSHQVTQMGQEVILRCVPISNHLYFYWYRQILGQKVEFLVSFYNNEISEKSEIFDDQFSVERPDGSNFTLKIRSTKLEDSAMYFCASSDVSRETQYFGPGTRLLVL.